Described below is a single T cell receptor beta chain sequence and its context. Per germline, CDR1 MGHRA and CDR2 YSYEKL. V lost 1 base and J lost 5, with 12 bases in between. This CDR3 spans 14 amino acids. The record originates from a study of T cells in Graves' hyperthyroidism and ophthalmopathy. The investigators amplified TCR beta CDR3 regions from RNA transcripts. In the first-round RT-PCR of the TCR CDR3, the HTBI primer set was used. TCRdb passed the multiplex PCR reads through MiXCR, listing each CDR3 protein once. In the table there are 500,000 to 800,000 distinct CDR3 sequences, approximately 14% of which are singletons.

This receptor was identified in a woman aged 45 to 65 with Graves' ophthalmopathy. The material sequenced was blood. The chain is built from TRBV4-1 and TRBJ2-7, with a tentative D call TRBD1 (5 bases). CDR3 in DNA: TGCGCCAGCAGCCAAGGGCAGGGTTGGGACGAGCAGTACTTC. Amino acid sequence: CASSQGQGWDEQYF.